This T cell receptor (beta chain) was recovered during a study of identical twins. Germline CDR1 and CDR2: LNHNV and YYDKDF (reference sequence). The length of the CDR3 is 15 residues. V was trimmed by 7 bases and J by 0 bases, leaving 13 bases between them. Template switching supplied a universal primer site; unique molecular identifiers were carried on the cDNA. TCRdb processed the 5' RACE reads anew with MiXCR; each CDR3 protein has one entry. The table records hundreds of thousands of distinct CDR3 sequences, 8.6% of them present only once. These data were likewise used in another study, on yellow fever vaccine responses in identical twins.

Sequenced: PBMCs. The receptor's source is a woman under 30 in good health. The genes are TRBV15 and TRBJ2-1; no reliable D call. In DNA, the CDR3 is TGTGCCACCAATACCGCCGCTTACTCCTACAATGAGCAGTTCTTC. Translating gives CATNTAAYSYNEQFF.